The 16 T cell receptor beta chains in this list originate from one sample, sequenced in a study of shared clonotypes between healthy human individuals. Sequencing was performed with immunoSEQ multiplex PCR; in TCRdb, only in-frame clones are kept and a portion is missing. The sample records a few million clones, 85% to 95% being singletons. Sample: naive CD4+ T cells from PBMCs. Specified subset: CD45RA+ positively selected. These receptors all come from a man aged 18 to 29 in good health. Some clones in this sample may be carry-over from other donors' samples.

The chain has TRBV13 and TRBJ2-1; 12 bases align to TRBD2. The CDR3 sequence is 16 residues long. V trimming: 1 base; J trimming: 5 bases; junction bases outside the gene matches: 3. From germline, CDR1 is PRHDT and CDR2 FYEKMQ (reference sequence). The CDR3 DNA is TGTGCCAGCAGCTTAGCTAGCGGGAGGGAGGACAATGAGCAGTTCTTC. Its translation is CASSLASGREDNEQFF.

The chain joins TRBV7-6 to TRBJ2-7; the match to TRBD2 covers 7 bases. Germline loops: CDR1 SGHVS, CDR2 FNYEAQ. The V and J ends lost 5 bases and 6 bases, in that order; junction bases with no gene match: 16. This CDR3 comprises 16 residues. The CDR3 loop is CASSANWASGHGEQYF. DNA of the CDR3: TGTGCCAGCAGCGCCAATTGGGCTAGCGGCCACGGCGAGCAGTACTTC.

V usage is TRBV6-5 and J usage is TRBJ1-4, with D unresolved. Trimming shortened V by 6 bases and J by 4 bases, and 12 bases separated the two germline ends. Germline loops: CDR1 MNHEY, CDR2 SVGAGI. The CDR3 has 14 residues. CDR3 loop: CASSQTINNEKLFF. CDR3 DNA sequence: TGTGCCAGCAGCCAGACTATAAATAATGAAAAACTGTTTTTT.

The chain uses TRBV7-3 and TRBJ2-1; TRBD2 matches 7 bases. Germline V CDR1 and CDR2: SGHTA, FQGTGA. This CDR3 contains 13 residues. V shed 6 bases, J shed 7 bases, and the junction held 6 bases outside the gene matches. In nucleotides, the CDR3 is TGTGCCAGCAGTTCCGGGACTAATAATGAGCAGTTCTTC. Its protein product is CASSSGTNNEQFF.

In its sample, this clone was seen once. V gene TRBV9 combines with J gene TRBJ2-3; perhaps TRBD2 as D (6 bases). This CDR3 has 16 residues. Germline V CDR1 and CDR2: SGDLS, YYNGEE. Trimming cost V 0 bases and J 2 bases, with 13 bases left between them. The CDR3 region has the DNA TGTGCCAGCAGCGTAGGAGGAGGGAGTAACACAGATACGCAGTATTTT. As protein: CASSVGGGSNTDTQYF.

The CDR3 protein is CASSQGLAVYNEQFF. For the CDR3, the DNA is TGCGCCAGCAGCCAGGGACTAGCGGTTTACAATGAGCAGTTCTTC. The chain employs TRBV5-1 and TRBJ2-1, with 11 bases matching TRBD2. Losses at the gene ends were 4 bases for V and 4 bases for J; bases not matched to a gene: 4. CDR1 SGHRS and CDR2 YFSETQ come from the germline V gene. The length of the CDR3 is 15 residues.

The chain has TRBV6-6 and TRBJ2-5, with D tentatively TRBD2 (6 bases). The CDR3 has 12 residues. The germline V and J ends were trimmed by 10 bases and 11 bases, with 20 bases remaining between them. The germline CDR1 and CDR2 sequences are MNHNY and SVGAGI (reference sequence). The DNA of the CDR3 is TGTGCCACCCGGACGGGGGAAGGGAAACAGTACTTC. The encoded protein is CATRTGEGKQYF.

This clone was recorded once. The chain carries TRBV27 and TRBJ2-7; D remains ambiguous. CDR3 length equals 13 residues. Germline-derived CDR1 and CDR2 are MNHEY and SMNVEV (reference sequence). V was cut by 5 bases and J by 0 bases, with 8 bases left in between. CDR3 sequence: CASSPSRSYEQYF. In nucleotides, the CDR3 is TGTGCCAGCAGTCCCTCTCGCTCCTACGAGCAGTACTTC.

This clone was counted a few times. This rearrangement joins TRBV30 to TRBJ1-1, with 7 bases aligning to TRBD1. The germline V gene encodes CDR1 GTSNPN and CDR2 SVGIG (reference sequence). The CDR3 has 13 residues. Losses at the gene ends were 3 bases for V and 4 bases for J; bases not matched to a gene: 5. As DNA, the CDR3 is TGTGCCTGGAGGGCAGGGGGAGGCACTGAAGCTTTCTTT. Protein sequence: CAWRAGGGTEAFF.

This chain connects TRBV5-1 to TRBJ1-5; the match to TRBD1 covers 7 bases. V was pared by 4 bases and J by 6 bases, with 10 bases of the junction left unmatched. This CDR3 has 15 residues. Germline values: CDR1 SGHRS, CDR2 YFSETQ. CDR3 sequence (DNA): TGCGCCAGCAGCAGCTCAGGGGGTTCTAGTCAGCCCCAGCATTTT. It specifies CASSSSGGSSQPQHF.

CDR3 bases: TGTGCCAGCAGCTTGGGCAGCTCCACAGATACGCAGTATTTT. This encodes CASSLGSSTDTQYF. The V and J genes are TRBV5-8 and TRBJ2-3, with unresolved D. V gave up 0 bases and J gave up 2 bases, with 7 bases separating them. Germline V CDR1 and CDR2: SGHTS, YDEGEE. The CDR3 contains 14 residues.

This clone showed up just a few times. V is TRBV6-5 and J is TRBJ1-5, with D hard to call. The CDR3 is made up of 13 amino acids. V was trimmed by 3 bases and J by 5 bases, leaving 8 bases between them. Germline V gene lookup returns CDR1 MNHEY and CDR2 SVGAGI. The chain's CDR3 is CASSYWVDQPQHF. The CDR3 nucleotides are TGTGCCAGCAGTTATTGGGTTGATCAGCCCCAGCATTTT.

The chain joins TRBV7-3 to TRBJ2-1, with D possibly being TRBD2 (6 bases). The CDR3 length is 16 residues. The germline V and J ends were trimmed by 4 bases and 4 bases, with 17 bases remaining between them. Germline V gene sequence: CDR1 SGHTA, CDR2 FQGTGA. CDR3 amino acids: CASSYRGSGVYNEQFF. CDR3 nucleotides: TGTGCCAGCAGCTACCGTGGTAGCGGAGTATACAATGAGCAGTTCTTC.

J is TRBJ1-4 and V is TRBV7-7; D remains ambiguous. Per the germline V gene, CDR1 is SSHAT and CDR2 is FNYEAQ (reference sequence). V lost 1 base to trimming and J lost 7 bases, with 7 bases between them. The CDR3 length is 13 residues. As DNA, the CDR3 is TGTGCCAGCAGCTTAGGCGGTGGTGAAAAACTGTTTTTT. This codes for CASSLGGGEKLFF.

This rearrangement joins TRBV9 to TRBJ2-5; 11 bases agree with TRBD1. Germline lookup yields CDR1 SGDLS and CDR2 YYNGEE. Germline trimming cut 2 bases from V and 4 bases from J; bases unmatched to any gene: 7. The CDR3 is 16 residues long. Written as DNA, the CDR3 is TGTGCCAGCAGCGTTGCTGGGACAGGGGGTTTAGAGACCCAGTACTTC. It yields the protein CASSVAGTGGLETQYF.

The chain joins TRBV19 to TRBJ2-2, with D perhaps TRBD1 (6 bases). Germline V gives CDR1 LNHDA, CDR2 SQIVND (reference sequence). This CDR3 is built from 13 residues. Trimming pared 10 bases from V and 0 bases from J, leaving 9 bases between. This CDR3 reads CATRGSNTGELFF. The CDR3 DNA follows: TGTGCCACAAGGGGGTCGAACACCGGGGAGCTGTTTTTT. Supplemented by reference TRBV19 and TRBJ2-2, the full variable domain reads DGGITQSPKYLFRKEGQNVTLSCEQNLNHDAMYWYRQDPGQGLRLIYYSQIVNDFQKGDIAEGYSVSREKKESFPLTVTSAQKNPTAFYLCATRGSNTGELFFGEGSRLTVL.